This TCR beta chain came from a study of cytomegalovirus exposure and HLA in healthy donors. Healthy donors of bone marrow made up the group. Findings and limits, study-wide: Roughly even sequencing depth across donors was the assumption behind the presence/absence analyses. In a later analysis, an Asian-associated ancestry cluster reportedly showed fewer N-insertions than the approximately 610-donor mean.

Trimming left V 0 bases short and J 0 bases short, with 9 bases between. Germline loops: CDR1 SGDLS, CDR2 YYNGEE. The CDR3 length is 15 residues. The PCR ran on 60 Vbeta and 13 Jbeta primers. Data came from immunoSEQ multiplex PCR; TCRdb stores just in-frame clones and leaves some out. The sample includes about 180,000 clones, around 77% of them seen just once. Concerning this clone: The antigen remains unidentified.

This rearrangement joins TRBV9 to TRBJ1-1, with D possibly being TRBD1 (5 bases). The sequenced sample consisted of PBMCs. The TCR sequence derives from a woman aged 30 to 39 in good health and CMV-seronegative. In DNA, the CDR3 is TGTGCCAGCAGCGTAGGGGGCAGGATGAACACTGAAGCTTTCTTT. This translates into CASSVGGRMNTEAFF.